Listed below are T cell receptor beta chains from one sample, sequenced in a study of cytomegalovirus exposure and HLA in healthy donors. Sequencing was performed with immunoSEQ multiplex PCR; in TCRdb, only in-frame clones are kept and a portion is missing. The data hold about 150,000 clones, with 70% to 90% observed a single time. The material sequenced was PBMCs. Receptors originate from a woman under 30 in good health and CMV-seronegative. Each CDR3 is given with its conserved first and last residue. The D gene is left open where the match is weak. Clone size appears in some rows only: once, few, many, or a class for an expanded clone.

clone_size	d_call	v_call	j_call	cdr3_nt	cdr3_aa
NA	TRBD1	TRBV10-3	TRBJ1-6	TGTGCCATCAGGCAAGACAGGGGTGGGAATTCACCCCTCCACTTT	CAIRQDRGGNSPLHF
NA	NA	TRBV21-1	TRBJ1-2	TGTGCCAGCAGCACGAGTCCCGGGACAGGGGTCTCAGTCTATGGCTACACCTTC	CASSTSPGTGVSVYGYTF
NA	NA	TRBV27	TRBJ2-2	TGTGCCAGCAGTCACCCCTTGTCCGGGGGGCGCACCGGGGAGCTGTTTTTT	CASSHPLSGGRTGELFF
NA	TRBD2	TRBV10-3	TRBJ2-2	TGTGCCGCCAGCGGGGTGGCCGGGGAGCTGTTTTTT	CAASGVAGELFF
NA	NA	TRBV30	TRBJ1-2	TGTGCCTGGAAATCCCGGGAGAGTGGCTACACCTTC	CAWKSRESGYTF
NA	TRBD1	TRBV5-4	TRBJ1-6	TGTGCCAGCAGCTTGGCTGGGACAGGAGATTCACCCCTCCACTTT	CASSLAGTGDSPLHF
NA	NA	TRBV27	TRBJ1-1	TGTGCCAGCAGTTTTGGGCGGGGATCGAACACTGAAGCTTTCTTT	CASSFGRGSNTEAFF
once	NA	TRBV10-3	TRBJ2-1	TGTGCCATCAGTGAGGGCGGAATTTCCTACAATGAGCAGTTCTTC	CAISEGGISYNEQFF
NA	NA	TRBV28	TRBJ1-4	TGTGCCAGCAGTCCGGCCCGGGGTAAAGTGGAAAAACTGTTTTTT	CASSPARGKVEKLFF
NA	TRBD1	TRBV7-2	TRBJ1-2	TGTGCCAGCAGCTTCCTTAGGACAGGGACGGATGGCTACACCTTC	CASSFLRTGTDGYTF
NA	NA	TRBV7-8	TRBJ2-5	TGTGCCAGCAGCTTAATGGGCGGGCGGCACCAAGAGACCCAGTACTTC	CASSLMGGRHQETQYF
NA	TRBD1	TRBV7-2	TRBJ2-2	TGTGCCAGCAGCTTCGGACCGGGACAGGGGACCGGGGAGCTGTTTTTT	CASSFGPGQGTGELFF
few	TRBD2	TRBV5-4	TRBJ2-7	TGTGCCAGCAGCTCGCGGGGGGCCTACGAGCAGTACTTC	CASSSRGAYEQYF
few	NA	TRBV19	TRBJ2-1	TGTGCCAGTAGTATAGTCAAGCGGAGTGAGCAGTTCTTC	CASSIVKRSEQFF
NA	TRBD1	TRBV7-2	TRBJ1-6	TGTGCCAGCAGTACCAGACAGGGCCTAGAGGCACCCCTCCACTTT	CASSTRQGLEAPLHF
once	TRBD2	TRBV29-1	TRBJ2-5	TGCAGCGCCACGACCGGGACTAAGGAGACCCAGTACTTC	CSATTGTKETQYF
NA	TRBD1	TRBV11-2	TRBJ2-4	TGTGCCAGCAGCTCCCGGGACAGTCTAAACATTCAGTACTTC	CASSSRDSLNIQYF
NA	NA	TRBV29-1	TRBJ2-7	TGCAGCGCTGGGGGGTTTTCCTACGAGCAGTACTTC	CSAGGFSYEQYF
NA	NA	TRBV19	TRBJ2-5	TGTGCCAGTAGTATAGAACCAGGGGCCTACCAAGAGACCCAGTACTTC	CASSIEPGAYQETQYF
NA	NA	TRBV19	TRBJ1-2	TGTGCCAGTAGTGTCCACCCGAGCTATGGCTACACCTTC	CASSVHPSYGYTF
NA	NA	TRBV5-1	TRBJ2-7	TGCGCCAGCTCCCCTTGGGGGGGGGCCGCCCGCGAGCAGTACTTC	CASSPWGGAAREQYF
NA	NA	TRBV19	TRBJ1-5	TGTGCCAGTGGCCAGGTGGCTAACAATCAGCCCCAGCATTTT	CASGQVANNQPQHF
once	NA	TRBV9	TRBJ1-2	TGTGCCAGCAGCCTCTCCCCGAGGGAGGATGGCTACACCTTC	CASSLSPREDGYTF
NA	TRBD2	TRBV27	TRBJ2-7	TGTGCCAGCAGTTTGGCCGGGACTAGCGGGAGGGCCAACTACGAGCAGTACTTC	CASSLAGTSGRANYEQYF
few	NA	TRBV18	TRBJ1-6	TGTGCCAGCTCGCTTGGGAGGGTTGATAATTCACCCCTCCACTTT	CASSLGRVDNSPLHF
few	TRBD2	TRBV5-4	TRBJ2-5	TGTGCCAGCAGCGGGGGGAGGGAAGGCCAAGAGACCCAGTACTTC	CASSGGREGQETQYF
NA	TRBD1	TRBV7-2	TRBJ2-4	TGTGCCAGCAGCTTAGGGGGACAGGGGGCGAACATTCAGTACTTC	CASSLGGQGANIQYF
NA	TRBD2	TRBV7-3	TRBJ2-1	TGTGCCAGCAGGCCCACACTCCCGGGACTAGCGGGAGCCGAGCAGTTCTTC	CASRPTLPGLAGAEQFF
NA	TRBD2	TRBV5-1	TRBJ2-7	TGCGCCAGCAGGATAGCGGGAGGCCCCTACGAGCAGTACTTC	CASRIAGGPYEQYF
once	TRBD2	TRBV9	TRBJ2-7	TGTGCCAGCAGCAAAAGCGGGGTTTCCTACGAGCAGTACTTC	CASSKSGVSYEQYF
NA	TRBD1	TRBV2	TRBJ1-4	TGTGCCAGCAGTGAATATCGGACAGGGGGGGCTAATGAAAAACTGTTTTTT	CASSEYRTGGANEKLFF
NA	TRBD1	TRBV4-3	TRBJ2-7	TGCGCCAGCAGCCCACGGACAGGGGACTACGAGCAGTACTTC	CASSPRTGDYEQYF
NA	NA	TRBV2	TRBJ1-2	TGTGCCAGCAGGACAGCTTACTATGGCTACACCTTC	CASRTAYYGYTF
NA	TRBD1	TRBV28	TRBJ2-3	TGTGCCAGCAGTTTTCAGGGGGCTGAAGATACGCAGTATTTT	CASSFQGAEDTQYF
NA	NA	TRBV4-2	TRBJ1-1	TGTGCCAGCAGCCTCAGCACGCAGGCAGCTCTCGAAGCTTTCTTT	CASSLSTQAALEAFF
NA	TRBD1	TRBV18	TRBJ2-7	TGTGCCAGCTCCCGGGACAGGGAGGACGAGCAGTACTTC	CASSRDREDEQYF
NA	NA	TRBV7-8	TRBJ2-7	TGTGCCAGCAGCTTAGTCCCAGGGAAGAGCGAGCAGTACTTC	CASSLVPGKSEQYF
NA	NA	TRBV5-4	TRBJ2-3	TGTGCCAGCAGCGCAGAGGCGACTAGGGTAGATACGCAGTATTTT	CASSAEATRVDTQYF
once	NA	TRBV27	TRBJ2-6	TGTGCCAGCACTCCTAGGGGATCAGGGGCCAACGTCCTGACTTTC	CASTPRGSGANVLTF
NA	TRBD1	TRBV30	TRBJ1-4	TGTGCCTGGGCGGGACAGACCGAAAAACTGTTTTTT	CAWAGQTEKLFF
NA	NA	TRBV18	TRBJ1-5	TGTGCCAGCTCACCCGGGGATCAGCCCCAGCATTTT	CASSPGDQPQHF
NA	NA	TRBV5-6	TRBJ2-7	TGTGCCAGCAGCCGGGGACTTCCCTCGGGGCAGTACTTC	CASSRGLPSGQYF
NA	NA	TRBV7-2	TRBJ2-7	TGTGCCAGCAGCTTAGTGTCGCGGGTTCCCTACGAGCAGTACTTC	CASSLVSRVPYEQYF
NA	TRBD2	TRBV4-3	TRBJ2-1	TGCGCCAGCAGCCACTCGGCAAGCGGGAGCTACAATGAGCAGTTCTTC	CASSHSASGSYNEQFF
few	NA	TRBV2	TRBJ1-6	TGTGCCAGCAGGCCTACAGGGAACCTCTATAATTCACCCCTCCACTTT	CASRPTGNLYNSPLHF
NA	NA	TRBV6-4	TRBJ2-6	TGTGCCAGCAGTGCCGAGAGCTCTGGGGCCAACGTCCTGACTTTC	CASSAESSGANVLTF
NA	NA	TRBV19	TRBJ2-1	TGTGCCAGTAGTATTGGAGACTCTTACAATGAGCAGTTCTTC	CASSIGDSYNEQFF
NA	TRBD1	TRBV5-4	TRBJ1-2	TGTGCCAGCAGCTCACAGGGGATGGTTAACTATGGCTACACCTTC	CASSSQGMVNYGYTF
NA	NA	TRBV7-9	TRBJ2-7	TGTGCCAGCAGGCCTCCGGGCCCCGAGGAGGACGAGCAGTACTTC	CASRPPGPEEDEQYF
NA	NA	TRBV18	TRBJ1-6	TGTGCCAGCTCACCACGAGGGGGTCCGAATTCACCCCTCCACTTT	CASSPRGGPNSPLHF
NA	NA	TRBV5-1	TRBJ2-5	TGCGCCAGCAGCTTGTCGAGGGAACGGGAGACCCAGTACTTC	CASSLSRERETQYF
NA	NA	TRBV6-4	TRBJ1-2	TGTGCCAGCAGTGAGCAGGGGAACGGCTACACCTTC	CASSEQGNGYTF
NA	TRBD1	TRBV7-9	TRBJ2-5	TGTGCCAGCAGCCGGACAGGGGGCGCGAGAGTAGGGGAGACCCAGTACTTC	CASSRTGGARVGETQYF
NA	TRBD2	TRBV6-1	TRBJ2-6	TGTGCCAGCGGAGCGGGATCCTCTGGGGCCAACGTCCTGACTTTC	CASGAGSSGANVLTF